This is a list of T cell receptor beta chains from one sample in a study of blood T cell repertoires in COVID-19. Assay used: immunoSEQ multiplex PCR; TCRdb lists only in-frame clones, some missing. Of roughly 150,000 clones in the sample, less than 90% were seen once. The sequencing input was peripheral blood. The receptor source for this set is a woman aged 70-85 years with acute or convalescent COVID-19. Each CDR3 is given with its conserved first and last residue. A D gene is named only where the DNA matches it firmly. Size tells how often a clone was seen (once, few, many) or the class of an expanded clone, and some rows leave it out.

abundance: .
v_gene: TRBV7-9
j_gene: TRBJ2-7
d_gene: .
CDR3aa: CASSPSSKVAYF
CDR3nt: TGTGCCAGCAGCCCATCCTCGAAAGTGGCATATTTT

abundance: .
v_gene: TRBV6-6
j_gene: TRBJ1-4
d_gene: .
CDR3aa: CASRRGGENEKLFF
CDR3nt: TGTGCCAGCAGGAGGGGCGGGGAGAATGAAAAACTGTTTTTT

abundance: .
v_gene: TRBV6-2/TRBV6-3
j_gene: TRBJ2-7
d_gene: TRBD2
CDR3aa: CASSPGGSYEQYF
CDR3nt: TGTGCCAGCAGTCCCGGGGGGTCGTACGAGCAGTACTTC

abundance: .
v_gene: TRBV19
j_gene: TRBJ2-1
d_gene: TRBD2
CDR3aa: CASSIRLTVPSGGSSYNEQFF
CDR3nt: TGTGCCAGTAGTATCCGACTGACAGTTCCTAGCGGGGGAAGCTCCTACAATGAGCAGTTCTTC

abundance: once
v_gene: TRBV25-1
j_gene: TRBJ2-2
d_gene: .
CDR3aa: CASSEPTRGTGELFF
CDR3nt: TGTGCCAGCAGTGAGCCCACTAGGGGGACCGGGGAGCTGTTTTTT

abundance: .
v_gene: TRBV9
j_gene: TRBJ2-7
d_gene: .
CDR3aa: CASSTSSTYEQYF
CDR3nt: TGTGCCAGCAGCACGTCTAGTACCTACGAGCAGTACTTC

abundance: .
v_gene: TRBV6-5
j_gene: TRBJ2-6
d_gene: .
CDR3aa: CASKARGSGANVLTF
CDR3nt: TGTGCCAGCAAAGCCCGAGGCTCTGGGGCCAACGTCCTGACTTTC

abundance: .
v_gene: TRBV30
j_gene: TRBJ1-5
d_gene: TRBD1
CDR3aa: CAWSSPGTVGRQPQHF
CDR3nt: TGTGCCTGGAGCTCCCCCGGGACAGTAGGGAGACAGCCCCAGCATTTT

abundance: few
v_gene: TRBV13
j_gene: TRBJ1-4
d_gene: TRBD1
CDR3aa: CASSPGQGSSEKLFF
CDR3nt: TGTGCCAGCAGCCCCGGACAGGGGAGCTCTGAAAAACTGTTTTTT

abundance: .
v_gene: TRBV27
j_gene: TRBJ1-2
d_gene: TRBD1
CDR3aa: CASRSQGALNYGYTF
CDR3nt: TGTGCCAGCAGGTCACAGGGGGCTCTAAACTATGGCTACACCTTC

abundance: .
v_gene: TRBV7-9
j_gene: TRBJ1-2
d_gene: .
CDR3aa: CASSLALRDYGYTF
CDR3nt: TGTGCCAGCAGCTTAGCGCTTCGAGACTATGGCTACACCTTC

abundance: .
v_gene: TRBV7-8
j_gene: TRBJ2-1
d_gene: TRBD2
CDR3aa: CASSLGSGSPYEQFF
CDR3nt: TGTGCCAGCAGCTTAGGTAGCGGGAGTCCCTATGAGCAGTTCTTC

abundance: .
v_gene: TRBV5-1
j_gene: TRBJ1-6
d_gene: TRBD1
CDR3aa: CASSLDGQGAPSPLHF
CDR3nt: TGCGCCAGCAGCTTGGACGGACAGGGAGCGCCTTCACCCCTCCACTTT

abundance: .
v_gene: TRBV10-3
j_gene: TRBJ1-5
d_gene: TRBD1
CDR3aa: CAISESRGLKDQPQHF
CDR3nt: TGTGCCATCAGTGAGTCTAGGGGGCTTAAGGATCAGCCCCAGCATTTT

abundance: .
v_gene: TRBV7-2
j_gene: TRBJ1-5
d_gene: .
CDR3aa: CASSLKQGGNQPQHF
CDR3nt: TGTGCCAGCAGCTTAAAACAGGGAGGCAATCAGCCCCAGCATTTT

abundance: .
v_gene: TRBV5-4
j_gene: TRBJ2-7
d_gene: TRBD1
CDR3aa: CASRRDRASYEQYF
CDR3nt: TGTGCCAGCAGAAGGGACAGGGCCTCCTACGAGCAGTACTTC

abundance: once
v_gene: TRBV7-3
j_gene: TRBJ2-3
d_gene: TRBD2
CDR3aa: CASSQGLVSTDTQYF
CDR3nt: TGTGCCAGCAGCCAAGGACTAGTAAGCACAGATACGCAGTATTTT

abundance: .
v_gene: TRBV5-6
j_gene: TRBJ1-1
d_gene: .
CDR3aa: CASSSRPRETEAFF
CDR3nt: TGTGCCAGCAGCTCTCGGCCCCGGGAGACTGAAGCTTTCTTT

abundance: .
v_gene: TRBV7-2
j_gene: TRBJ1-2
d_gene: TRBD1
CDR3aa: CASSPDRAGYGYTF
CDR3nt: TGTGCCAGCAGCCCGGACAGGGCAGGATATGGCTACACCTTC

abundance: .
v_gene: TRBV9
j_gene: TRBJ1-2
d_gene: TRBD1
CDR3aa: CASSTWTGDGYTF
CDR3nt: TGTGCCAGCAGCACCTGGACAGGGGATGGCTACACCTTC

abundance: .
v_gene: TRBV6-2/TRBV6-3
j_gene: TRBJ1-5
d_gene: .
CDR3aa: CASSYSGQAGQPQHF
CDR3nt: TGTGCCAGCAGTTACTCGGGGCAGGCCGGTCAGCCCCAGCATTTT

abundance: .
v_gene: TRBV15
j_gene: TRBJ1-5
d_gene: .
CDR3aa: CATSRQYSNQPQHF
CDR3nt: TGTGCCACCAGCAGACAGTATAGCAATCAGCCCCAGCATTTT

abundance: .
v_gene: TRBV2
j_gene: TRBJ2-4
d_gene: TRBD1
CDR3aa: CASSLTGGNIQYF
CDR3nt: TGTGCCAGCAGTCTTACAGGGGGGAACATTCAGTACTTC

abundance: .
v_gene: TRBV5-1
j_gene: TRBJ2-5
d_gene: TRBD2
CDR3aa: CASSLASGGAAETQYF
CDR3nt: TGCGCCAGCAGCTTGGCTAGCGGGGGGGCCGCAGAGACCCAGTACTTC

abundance: .
v_gene: TRBV6-1
j_gene: TRBJ2-5
d_gene: .
CDR3aa: CASSRGAGETQYF
CDR3nt: TGTGCCAGCAGCCGGGGGGCTGGGGAGACCCAGTACTTC

abundance: .
v_gene: TRBV29-1
j_gene: TRBJ1-1
d_gene: .
CDR3aa: CSVGGTGWTEAFF
CDR3nt: TGCAGCGTTGGCGGTACAGGGTGGACTGAAGCTTTCTTT

abundance: once
v_gene: TRBV9
j_gene: TRBJ2-7
d_gene: TRBD2
CDR3aa: CASSVRGTSFAEQYF
CDR3nt: TGTGCCAGCAGCGTCAGAGGGACTAGCTTCGCCGAGCAGTACTTC

abundance: .
v_gene: TRBV12-5
j_gene: TRBJ1-1
d_gene: .
CDR3aa: CASGRGEIGGTEAFF
CDR3nt: TGTGCTAGTGGGCGCGGGGAAATTGGTGGCACTGAAGCTTTCTTT

abundance: few
v_gene: TRBV14
j_gene: TRBJ2-2
d_gene: TRBD1
CDR3aa: CASSRDRGNTGELFF
CDR3nt: TGTGCCAGCAGCCGGGACAGGGGGAACACCGGGGAGCTGTTTTTT

abundance: .
v_gene: TRBV5-6
j_gene: TRBJ2-7
d_gene: TRBD1
CDR3aa: CASSLTGFAYEQYF
CDR3nt: TGTGCCAGCAGCCTGACAGGGTTCGCCTACGAGCAGTACTTC

abundance: once
v_gene: TRBV14
j_gene: TRBJ2-2
d_gene: .
CDR3aa: CASSQAPAGELFF
CDR3nt: TGTGCCAGCAGCCAAGCCCCTGCCGGGGAGCTGTTTTTT

abundance: .
v_gene: TRBV5-1
j_gene: TRBJ2-7
d_gene: TRBD1
CDR3aa: CASSWGTGEYEQYF
CDR3nt: TGCGCCAGCAGCTGGGGGACAGGAGAATACGAGCAGTACTTC

abundance: .
v_gene: TRBV19
j_gene: TRBJ1-2
d_gene: TRBD1
CDR3aa: CASSTQGAFVNGYTF
CDR3nt: TGTGCCAGTAGCACCCAGGGGGCGTTTGTAAATGGCTACACCTTC